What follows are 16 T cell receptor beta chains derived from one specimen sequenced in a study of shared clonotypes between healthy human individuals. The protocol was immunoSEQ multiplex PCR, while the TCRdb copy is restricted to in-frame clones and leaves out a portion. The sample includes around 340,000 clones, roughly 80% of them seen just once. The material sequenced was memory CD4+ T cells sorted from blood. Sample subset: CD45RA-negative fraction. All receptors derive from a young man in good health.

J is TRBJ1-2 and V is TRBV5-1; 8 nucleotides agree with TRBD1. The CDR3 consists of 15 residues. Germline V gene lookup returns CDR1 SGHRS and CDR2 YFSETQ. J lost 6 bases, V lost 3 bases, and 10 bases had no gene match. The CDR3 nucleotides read TGCGCCAGCAGCTGGGGATCAGGGGGCGCAAATGGCTACACCTTC. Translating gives CASSWGSGGANGYTF.

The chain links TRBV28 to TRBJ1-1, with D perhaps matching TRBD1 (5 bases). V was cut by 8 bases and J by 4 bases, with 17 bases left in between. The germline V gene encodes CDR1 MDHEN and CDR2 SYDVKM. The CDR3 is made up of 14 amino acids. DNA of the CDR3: TGTGCCAGCTGGTACGTGAGGGGCGTCACTGAAGCTTTCTTT. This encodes CASWYVRGVTEAFF.

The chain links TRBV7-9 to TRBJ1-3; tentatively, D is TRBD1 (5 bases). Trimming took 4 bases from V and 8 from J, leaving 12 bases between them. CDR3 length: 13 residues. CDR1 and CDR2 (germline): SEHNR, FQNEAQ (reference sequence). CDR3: CASSSDSRDTIYF. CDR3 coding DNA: TGTGCCAGCAGCTCAGACAGCCGTGACACCATATATTTT. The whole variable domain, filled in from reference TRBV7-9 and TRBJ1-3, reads DTGVSQNPRHKITKRGQNVTFRCDPISEHNRLYWYRQTLGQGPEFLTYFQNEAQLEKSRLLSDRFSAERPKGSFSTLEIQRTEQGDSAMYLCASSSDSRDTIYFGEGSWLTVV.

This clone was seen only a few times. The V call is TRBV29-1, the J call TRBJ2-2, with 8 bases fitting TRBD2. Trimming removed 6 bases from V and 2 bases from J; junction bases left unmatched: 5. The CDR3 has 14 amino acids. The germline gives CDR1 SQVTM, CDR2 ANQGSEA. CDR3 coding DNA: TGCAGCGTCCGACTAGCGCCCAACACCGGGGAGCTGTTTTTT. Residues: CSVRLAPNTGELFF.

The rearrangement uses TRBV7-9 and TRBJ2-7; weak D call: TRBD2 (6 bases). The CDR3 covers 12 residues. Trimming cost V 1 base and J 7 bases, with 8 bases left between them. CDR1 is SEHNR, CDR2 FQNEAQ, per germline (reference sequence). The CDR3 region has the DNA TGTGCCAGCAGCTTAGTGGCGGGGGAGCAGTACTTC. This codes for CASSLVAGEQYF.

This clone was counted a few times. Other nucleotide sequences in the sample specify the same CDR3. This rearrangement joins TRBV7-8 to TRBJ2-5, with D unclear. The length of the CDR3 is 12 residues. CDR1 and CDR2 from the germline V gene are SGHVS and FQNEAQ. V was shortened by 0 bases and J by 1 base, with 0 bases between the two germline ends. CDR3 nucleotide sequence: TGTGCCAGCAGCTTAGCCCAAGAGACCCAGTACTTC. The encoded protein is CASSLAQETQYF.

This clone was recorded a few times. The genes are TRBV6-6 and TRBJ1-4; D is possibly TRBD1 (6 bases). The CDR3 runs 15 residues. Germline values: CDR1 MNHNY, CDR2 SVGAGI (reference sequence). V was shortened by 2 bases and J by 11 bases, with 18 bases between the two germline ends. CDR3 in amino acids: CASSYGTVTGWKLFF. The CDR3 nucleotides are TGTGCCAGCAGTTACGGGACCGTAACAGGGTGGAAACTGTTTTTT.

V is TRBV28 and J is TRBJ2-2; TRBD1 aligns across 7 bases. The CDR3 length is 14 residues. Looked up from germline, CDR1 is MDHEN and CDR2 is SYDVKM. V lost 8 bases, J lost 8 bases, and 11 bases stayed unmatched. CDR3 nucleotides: TGTGCCAGCTCCGGGACAGCGCGTGCGGGGGAGCTGTTTTTT. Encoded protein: CASSGTARAGELFF.

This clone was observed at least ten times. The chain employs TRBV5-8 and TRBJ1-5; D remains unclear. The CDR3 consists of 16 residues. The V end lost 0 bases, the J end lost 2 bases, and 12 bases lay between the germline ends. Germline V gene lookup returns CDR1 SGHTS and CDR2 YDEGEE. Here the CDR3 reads CASSLAEAPRNQPQHF. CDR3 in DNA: TGTGCCAGCAGCTTGGCCGAGGCTCCGCGCAATCAGCCCCAGCATTTT.

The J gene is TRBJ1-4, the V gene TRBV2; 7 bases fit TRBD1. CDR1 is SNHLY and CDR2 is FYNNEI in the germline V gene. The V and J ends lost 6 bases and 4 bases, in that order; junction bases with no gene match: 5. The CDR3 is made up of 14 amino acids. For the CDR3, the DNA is TGTGCCAGCAGGATCCGGGACAGTAATGAAAAACTGTTTTTT. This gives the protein CASRIRDSNEKLFF. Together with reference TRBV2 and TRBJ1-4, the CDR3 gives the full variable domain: EPEVTQTPSHQVTQMGQEVILRCVPISNHLYFYWYRQILGQKVEFLVSFYNNEISEKSEIFDDQFSVERPDGSNFTLKIRSTKLEDSAMYFCASRIRDSNEKLFFGSGTQLSVL.

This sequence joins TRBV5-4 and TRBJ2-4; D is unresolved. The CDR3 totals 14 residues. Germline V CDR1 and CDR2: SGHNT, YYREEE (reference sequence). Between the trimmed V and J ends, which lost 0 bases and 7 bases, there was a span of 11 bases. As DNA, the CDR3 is TGTGCCAGCAGCTTGGAAGGACCTAACAACATTCAGTACTTC. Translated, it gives CASSLEGPNNIQYF.

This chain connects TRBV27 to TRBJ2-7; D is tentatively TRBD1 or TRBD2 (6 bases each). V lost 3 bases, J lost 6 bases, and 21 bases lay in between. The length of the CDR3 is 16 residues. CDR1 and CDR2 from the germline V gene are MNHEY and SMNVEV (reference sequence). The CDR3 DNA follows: TGTGCCAGCAGTTTCGGGCCACGGGGGCCTACCGGCGAGCAGTACTTC. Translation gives CASSFGPRGPTGEQYF.

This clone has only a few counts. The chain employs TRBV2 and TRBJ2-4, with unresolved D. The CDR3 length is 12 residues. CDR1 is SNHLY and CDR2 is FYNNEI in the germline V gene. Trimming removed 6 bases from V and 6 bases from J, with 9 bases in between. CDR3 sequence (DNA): TGTGCCAGCAGCTCCACGGGAAACATTCAGTACTTC. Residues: CASSSTGNIQYF.

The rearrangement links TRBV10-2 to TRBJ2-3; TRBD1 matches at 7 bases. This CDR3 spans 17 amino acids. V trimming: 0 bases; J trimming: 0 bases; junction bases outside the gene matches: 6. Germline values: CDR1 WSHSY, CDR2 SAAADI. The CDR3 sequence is CASSESGTVSSTDTQYF. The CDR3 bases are TGCGCCAGCAGTGAGTCGGGGACAGTCTCTAGCACAGATACGCAGTATTTT.

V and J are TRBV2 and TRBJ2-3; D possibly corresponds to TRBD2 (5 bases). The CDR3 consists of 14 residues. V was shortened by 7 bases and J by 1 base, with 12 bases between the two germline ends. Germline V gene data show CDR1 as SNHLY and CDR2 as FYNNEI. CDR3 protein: CASTGGLGTDTQYF. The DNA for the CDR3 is TGTGCCAGCACCGGAGGTCTCGGCACAGATACGCAGTATTTT.

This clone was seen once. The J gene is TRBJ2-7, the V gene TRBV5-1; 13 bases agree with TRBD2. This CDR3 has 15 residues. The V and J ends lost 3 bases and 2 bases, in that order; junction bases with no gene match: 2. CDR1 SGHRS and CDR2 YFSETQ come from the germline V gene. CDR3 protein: CASSSGLAGTYEQYF. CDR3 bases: TGCGCCAGCAGCTCGGGACTAGCGGGGACCTACGAGCAGTACTTC.